This TCR beta chain was sequenced in a study of cytomegalovirus exposure and HLA in healthy donors. Study-level information: A subsequent analysis stated that the approximately 120 validation repertoires were run on the same platform as the roughly 670 first-cohort repertoires.

Study conclusions and caveats: CMV antigen specificity of a few CMV-associated chains was confirmed in vitro. Rarity marked most TCR sequences, yet some public TCRs occurred in many donors. The finding came from a later analysis; first-cohort TCR clusters tended to co-occur in the roughly 110 validation repertoires.

In this sample, this clone turned up once. Its matching antigen is unknown. The assay was immunoSEQ multiplex PCR, and TCRdb's table has in-frame clones only and misses some. The table has 120,000 to 150,000 clones, approximately 90% seen once. Germline lookup yields CDR1 SGHAT and CDR2 FQNNGV. Trimming removed 5 bases from V and 2 bases from J; junction bases left unmatched: 3. This CDR3 region has 15 residues. The chain couples TRBV11-2 to TRBJ2-2; 9 bases match TRBD2. This TCR was sampled from a man younger than 30 in good health and CMV-seronegative. The sample comprised PBMCs. For the CDR3, the DNA is TGTGCCAGCAGCAGGACTAGCGAAAACACCGGGGAGCTGTTTTTT. Protein product: CASSRTSENTGELFF.